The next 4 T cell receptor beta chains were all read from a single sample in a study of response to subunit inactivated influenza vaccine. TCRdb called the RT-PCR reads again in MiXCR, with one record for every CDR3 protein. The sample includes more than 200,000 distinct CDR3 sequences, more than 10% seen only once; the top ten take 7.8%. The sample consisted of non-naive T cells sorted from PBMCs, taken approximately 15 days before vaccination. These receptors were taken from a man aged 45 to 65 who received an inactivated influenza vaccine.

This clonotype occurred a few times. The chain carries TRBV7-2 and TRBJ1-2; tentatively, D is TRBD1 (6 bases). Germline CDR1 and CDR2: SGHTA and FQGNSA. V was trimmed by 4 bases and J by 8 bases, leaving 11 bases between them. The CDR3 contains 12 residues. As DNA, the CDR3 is TGTGCCAGCAGCTCCAGCAGGGGCGGCTACACCTTC. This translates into CASSSSRGGYTF.

The CDR3 sequence: CSAIEGVTGELFF. CDR3 bases: TGCAGTGCTATAGAGGGGGTAACCGGGGAGCTGTTTTTT. The chain carries TRBV20-1 and TRBJ2-2; TRBD1 is a possible D gene (6 bases). Trimming took 4 bases from V and 5 from J, leaving 11 bases between them. This CDR3 is built from 13 residues. The germline V gene has CDR1 DFQATT and CDR2 SNEGSKA (reference sequence).

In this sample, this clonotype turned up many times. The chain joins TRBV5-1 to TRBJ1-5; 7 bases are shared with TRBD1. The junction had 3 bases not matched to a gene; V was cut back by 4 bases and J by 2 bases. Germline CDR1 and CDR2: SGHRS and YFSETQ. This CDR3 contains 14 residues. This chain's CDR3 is CASSPGQGNQPQHF. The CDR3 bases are TGCGCCAGCAGCCCCGGACAGGGCAATCAGCCCCAGCATTTT.

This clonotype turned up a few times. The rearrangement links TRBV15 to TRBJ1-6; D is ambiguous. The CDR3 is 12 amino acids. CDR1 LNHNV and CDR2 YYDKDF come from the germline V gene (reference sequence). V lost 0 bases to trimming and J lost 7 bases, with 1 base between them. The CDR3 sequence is CATSRENSPLHF. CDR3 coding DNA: TGTGCCACCAGCAGAGAAAATTCACCCCTCCACTTT.